A single sample gave rise to the 27 T cell receptor beta chains below, sequenced in a study of preoperative IRX-2 immunotherapy in early breast cancer. Generated by immunoSEQ multiplex PCR, the TCRdb table keeps only in-frame clones and is missing some. This table holds roughly 62,000 clones, approximately 93% found once. Documented treatment: preoperative locoregional IRX-2 cytokine immunotherapy. The sample was taken from a patient treated with IRX-2 immunotherapy. Every receptor here comes from a human donor with breast cancer.

The chain employs TRBV7-2 and TRBJ2-3; D not resolved. There are 14 residues in the CDR3. Trimming removed 1 base at V and 2 bases at J, with 7 bases between. Germline CDR1 is SGHTA and CDR2 is FQGNSA. The DNA of the CDR3 is TGTGCCAGCAGCTTAGATTGGGCCACAGATACGCAGTATTTT. It specifies CASSLDWATDTQYF.

The gene calls are TRBV2 and TRBJ2-5, with 9 bases identical to TRBD2. V was clipped by 5 bases and J by 5 bases; unmatched bases: 6. Germline CDR1 reads SNHLY; CDR2 reads FYNNEI. The CDR3 spans 14 residues. CDR3 protein: CASSSGGNEETQYF. The CDR3 nucleotides are TGTGCCAGCAGTAGCGGGGGGAACGAGGAGACCCAGTACTTC.

The V gene is TRBV4-3, the J gene TRBJ2-7; 8 bases agree with TRBD1. This CDR3 spans 16 amino acids. Germline CDR1 reads LGHNA; CDR2 reads YSLEER. Trimming removed 4 bases from V and 0 bases from J; junction bases left unmatched: 8. CDR3 DNA sequence: TGCGCCAGCAGCCGGCGGACAGGGCGATCCTCCTACGAGCAGTACTTC. Its translation: CASSRRTGRSSYEQYF.

The rearrangement links TRBV30 to TRBJ1-1; TRBD1 matches at 7 bases. V gave up 2 bases and J gave up 6 bases; unmatched junction bases: 6. The CDR3 has 13 residues. CDR1 GTSNPN and CDR2 SVGIG come from the germline V gene (reference sequence). As DNA, the CDR3 is TGTGCCTGGAGTCCACCGGGACAGTCTGAAGCTTTCTTT. Translated, it gives CAWSPPGQSEAFF. Using reference TRBV30 and TRBJ1-1 for the parts outside the CDR3, the full variable domain is SQTIHQWPATLVQPVGSPLSLECTVEGTSNPNLYWYRQAAGRGLQLLFYSVGIGQISSEVPQNLSASRPQDRQFILSSKKLLLSDSGFYLCAWSPPGQSEAFFGQGTRLTVV.

This clone showed up just once. The rearrangement joins TRBV28 to TRBJ1-1, with TRBD1 matching 10 bases. With V trimmed by 5 bases and J by 0 bases, 6 bases remained unmatched. The CDR3 runs to 16 residues. Looked up from germline, CDR1 is MDHEN and CDR2 is SYDVKM. As DNA, the CDR3 is TGTGCCAGCAGTCCGGGGACAGGGGTGGTGAACACTGAAGCTTTCTTT. Protein product: CASSPGTGVVNTEAFF. Supplemented by reference TRBV28 and TRBJ1-1, the full variable domain reads DVKVTQSSRYLVKRTGEKVFLECVQDMDHENMFWYRQDPGLGLRLIYFSYDVKMKEKGDIPEGYSVSREKKERFSLILESASTNQTSMYLCASSPGTGVVNTEAFFGQGTRLTVV.

The chain joins TRBV19 to TRBJ2-3; 7 nucleotides line up with TRBD2. Per germline, CDR1 LNHDA and CDR2 SQIVND (reference sequence). The CDR3 runs to 15 residues. Germline trimming cut 3 bases from V and 0 bases from J; bases unmatched to any gene: 3. CDR3 in DNA: TGTGCCAGTAGTATCCAGCGGGGTAGCACAGATACGCAGTATTTT. Protein product: CASSIQRGSTDTQYF. The variable domain in full, completed from reference TRBV19 and TRBJ2-3, reads DGGITQSPKYLFRKEGQNVTLSCEQNLNHDAMYWYRQDPGQGLRLIYYSQIVNDFQKGDIAEGYSVSREKKESFPLTVTSAQKNPTAFYLCASSIQRGSTDTQYFGPGTRLTVL.

This clone was detected once. The genes are TRBV19 and TRBJ1-1; D is ambiguous. CDR1 and CDR2 (germline): LNHDA, SQIVND (reference sequence). This CDR3 contains 16 residues. Trimming shortened V by 3 bases and J by 3 bases, and 17 bases separated the two germline ends. Here the CDR3 DNA reads TGTGCCAGTAGTATTCGCCAGGTGGGTTCGCACACTGAAGCTTTCTTT. This gives the protein CASSIRQVGSHTEAFF.

For the CDR3, the DNA is TGTGCCAGTAGTATAGTCCACGGGGAGCTGTTTTTT. Translation: CASSIVHGELFF. V gene TRBV19 combines with J gene TRBJ2-2; D remains ambiguous. Germline V gives CDR1 LNHDA, CDR2 SQIVND (reference sequence). Trimming took off 1 base at V and 7 bases at J, with 4 bases between the two ends. This CDR3 has 12 residues. Full variable domain (rest looked up from reference TRBV19 and TRBJ2-2): DGGITQSPKYLFRKEGQNVTLSCEQNLNHDAMYWYRQDPGQGLRLIYYSQIVNDFQKGDIAEGYSVSREKKESFPLTVTSAQKNPTAFYLCASSIVHGELFFGEGSRLTVL.

The rearrangement uses TRBV19 and TRBJ2-7, with D perhaps given as TRBD1 or TRBD2 (5 bases each). This CDR3 is built from 14 residues. Trimming took off 10 bases at V and 3 bases at J, with 19 bases between the two ends. In germline, CDR1 is LNHDA, CDR2 SQIVND (reference sequence). CDR3 loop: CATSHQGTSYEQYF. The CDR3, as DNA: TGTGCCACCTCCCATCAGGGAACTAGCTACGAGCAGTACTTC.

This clone is a singleton in its sample. V usage is TRBV11-2 and J usage is TRBJ1-4; TRBD1 agrees at 8 bases. Germline CDR1 SGHAT, CDR2 FQNNGV. CDR3 length equals 15 residues. V lost 5 bases, J lost 8 bases, and 10 bases stayed unmatched. The CDR3, as DNA: TGTGCCAGCAGCCCCCAGGGGGCTCTTGGGGAAAAACTGTTTTTT. Translated: CASSPQGALGEKLFF.

The chain uses TRBV5-5 and TRBJ2-1, with no clear D. V shed 2 bases and J shed 8 bases, with 11 bases lying between them. Germline-derived CDR1 and CDR2 are SGHKS and YYEKEE (reference sequence). This CDR3 has 13 residues. The CDR3 sequence: CASSFENSDEQFF. DNA of the CDR3: TGTGCCAGCAGCTTTGAGAATTCGGATGAGCAGTTCTTC.

This rearrangement joins TRBV5-6 to TRBJ1-1; maybe TRBD1 (5 bases). From germline, CDR1 is SGHDT and CDR2 YYEEEE. V lost 3 bases and J lost 3, with 9 bases in between. This CDR3 spans 13 amino acids. DNA of the CDR3: TGTGCCAGCAGCTGGGGAGGGGACACTGAAGCTTTCTTT. Translating gives CASSWGGDTEAFF.

The chain uses TRBV27 and TRBJ1-2; the D gene is possibly TRBD1 (6 bases). V lost 5 bases, J lost 2 bases, and 9 bases lay in between. The CDR3 extends over 13 amino acids. CDR1 and CDR2 (germline): MNHEY, SMNVEV (reference sequence). The CDR3 coding sequence is TGTGCCAGCAGTCTGGACAGAAACTATGGCTACACCTTC. This sequence encodes CASSLDRNYGYTF.

J is TRBJ2-1 and V is TRBV5-4; TRBD2 agrees at 7 bases. V dropped 0 bases and J dropped 4; count of bases not matched to a gene: 4. The germline CDR1 and CDR2 sequences are SGHNT and YYREEE (reference sequence). The CDR3 runs to 15 residues. The CDR3 here is CASSLVGGTYNEQFF. CDR3 nucleotide sequence: TGTGCCAGCAGCTTGGTGGGAGGGACTTACAATGAGCAGTTCTTC.

The chain employs TRBV14 and TRBJ2-7, with 13 bases lining up with TRBD2. J lost 2 bases, V lost 4 bases, and 2 bases had no gene match. CDR1 and CDR2 (germline): SGHDN, FVKESK. This CDR3 spans 15 amino acids. CDR3 amino acids: CASSLTSGGPYEQYF. The CDR3 region has the DNA TGTGCCAGCAGCCTGACTAGCGGGGGGCCCTACGAGCAGTACTTC.

The chain combines TRBV9 with TRBJ1-6; 8 nucleotides match TRBD1. The CDR3 length is 15 residues. Germline lookup yields CDR1 SGDLS and CDR2 YYNGEE. Unmatched junction bases numbered 5, after V lost 0 bases and J lost 9 bases. CDR3 loop: CASSVVDRGFSPLHF. CDR3 nucleotide sequence: TGTGCCAGCAGCGTAGTTGACAGGGGTTTTTCACCCCTCCACTTT.

The V call is TRBV7-6, the J call TRBJ2-7; D remains unclear. The CDR3 length is 14 residues. The germline V and J ends were trimmed by 4 bases and 4 bases, with 14 bases remaining between them. Germline assignment: CDR1 SGHVS and CDR2 FNYEAQ. The CDR3 region is CASSSKHLGYEQYF. CDR3 in DNA: TGTGCCAGCAGCTCGAAACACCTGGGATACGAGCAGTACTTC.

V and J are TRBV9 and TRBJ1-5; possibly TRBD1 for D (5 bases). Germline CDR1 reads SGDLS; CDR2 reads YYNGEE. The V end was cut by 7 bases, the J end by 5 bases, with 10 bases between. This CDR3 is 12 amino acids long. The CDR3 loop is CASGLGDQPQHF. In DNA, the CDR3 is TGTGCCAGCGGCTTGGGGGATCAGCCCCAGCATTTT.

The CDR3 here is CASSGARHNEQFF. The CDR3 region has the DNA TGTGCCAGCAGTGGTGCCAGACACAATGAGCAGTTCTTC. This chain links TRBV2 with TRBJ2-1; D is undetermined. Trimming removed 4 bases from V and 5 bases from J, with 9 bases in between. The CDR3 spans 13 residues. Germline values: CDR1 SNHLY, CDR2 FYNNEI.

Here the CDR3 DNA reads TGCGCCAGCAGTCAAAATTTGTCGGGCGGGAGCTCCTACGAGCAGTACTTC. It yields the protein CASSQNLSGGSSYEQYF. The chain recombines TRBV23-1 with TRBJ2-7; 7 bases are a match to TRBD2. TRBV23-1 is noted as an ORF with a role that remains uncertain. V lost 2 bases, J lost 0 bases, and 10 bases stayed unmatched. CDR3 length: 17 residues.

CDR3 sequence: CASSQILQGSSFF. The CDR3 DNA sequence: TGCGCCAGCAGCCAAATACTACAGGGGTCCTCTTTCTTC. The chain joins TRBV4-1 to TRBJ2-1; 7 positions agree with TRBD1. CDR3 size: 13 residues. V was clipped by 2 bases and J by 16 bases; unmatched bases: 11. Germline V gene data show CDR1 as MGHRA and CDR2 as YSYEKL.

The chain links TRBV7-2 to TRBJ1-1, with D possibly TRBD1 on 6 matching bases. The CDR3 is 15 amino acids. V lost 4 bases and J 4 bases, leaving 16 bases between the germline ends. The germline CDR1 and CDR2 sequences are SGHTA and FQGNSA. The DNA of the CDR3 is TGTGCCAGCAGCTCACAGACAGGCGTCGGCACTGAAGCTTTCTTT. Translated: CASSSQTGVGTEAFF.

CDR3 sequence: CASSPREWRFSTDTQYF. For the CDR3, the DNA is TGTGCCAGCAGCCCGCGGGAGTGGAGATTTAGCACAGATACGCAGTATTTT. This sequence joins TRBV5-5 and TRBJ2-3, with 7 bases identical to TRBD2. Germline trimming cut 4 bases from V and 0 bases from J; bases unmatched to any gene: 11. The CDR3 has 17 amino acids. Germline V lookup: CDR1 SGHKS, CDR2 YYEKEE (reference sequence).

This clone was seen more than once but under ten times. The chain has TRBV28 and TRBJ1-6, with a possible D match to TRBD1 (6 bases). There are 15 residues in the CDR3. Germline V CDR1 and CDR2: MDHEN, SYDVKM. V was cut by 5 bases and J by 8 bases, with 16 bases left in between. The CDR3 DNA sequence: TGTGCCAGCAGTACCAGGGGTGGGGGGGATTCACCCCTCCACTTT. This sequence encodes CASSTRGGGDSPLHF.

The chain recombines TRBV6-1 with TRBJ1-3; D not resolved. CDR1 is MNHNS and CDR2 is SASEGT in the germline V gene. The CDR3 consists of 15 residues. V was shortened by 6 bases and J by 3 bases, with 15 bases between the two germline ends. The CDR3 loop reads CASSADPVGGNTIYF. CDR3 in DNA: TGTGCCAGCAGCGCAGATCCGGTTGGTGGAAACACCATATATTTT.

V is TRBV5-1 and J is TRBJ1-1; D gene unclear. The CDR3 has 13 residues. Germline CDR1 is SGHRS and CDR2 is YFSETQ. Between the trimmed V and J ends, which lost 1 base and 5 bases, there was a span of 9 bases. CDR3 DNA sequence: TGCGCCAGCAGCTTGCAGGTAGGGACTGAAGCTTTCTTT. It is translated as CASSLQVGTEAFF.

The gene calls are TRBV7-9 and TRBJ2-7; a possible D gene is TRBD1 (5 bases). V was clipped by 5 bases and J by 3 bases, with 17 bases between them. The CDR3 consists of 15 residues. From germline, CDR1 is SEHNR and CDR2 FQNEAQ (reference sequence). CDR3 sequence: CASSHNSEGVYEQYF. The CDR3 DNA reads as TGTGCCAGCAGCCACAACAGCGAAGGGGTCTACGAGCAGTACTTC.